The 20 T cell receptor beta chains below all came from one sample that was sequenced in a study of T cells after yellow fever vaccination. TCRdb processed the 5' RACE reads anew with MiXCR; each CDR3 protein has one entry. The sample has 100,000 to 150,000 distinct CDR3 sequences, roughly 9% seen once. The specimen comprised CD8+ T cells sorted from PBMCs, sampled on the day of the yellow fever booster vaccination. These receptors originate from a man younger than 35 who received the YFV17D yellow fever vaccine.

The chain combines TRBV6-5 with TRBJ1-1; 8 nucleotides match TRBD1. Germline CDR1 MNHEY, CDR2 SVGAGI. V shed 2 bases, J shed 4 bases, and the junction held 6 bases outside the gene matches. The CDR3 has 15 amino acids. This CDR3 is CASSYATGVGTEAFF. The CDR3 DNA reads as TGTGCCAGCAGTTACGCGACAGGGGTGGGCACTGAAGCTTTCTTT.

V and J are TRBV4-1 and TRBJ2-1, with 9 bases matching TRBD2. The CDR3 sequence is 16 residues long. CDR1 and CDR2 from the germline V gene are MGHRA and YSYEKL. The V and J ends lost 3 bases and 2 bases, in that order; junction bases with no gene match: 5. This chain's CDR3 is CASSHPLAGTYNEQFF. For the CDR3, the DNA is TGCGCCAGCAGCCACCCGCTAGCGGGGACCTACAATGAGCAGTTCTTC.

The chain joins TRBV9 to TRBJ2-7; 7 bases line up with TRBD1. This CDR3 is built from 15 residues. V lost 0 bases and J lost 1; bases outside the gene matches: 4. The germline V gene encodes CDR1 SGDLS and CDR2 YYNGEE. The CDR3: CASSVAVDRSYEQYF. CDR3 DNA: TGTGCCAGCAGCGTAGCAGTGGACAGGTCCTACGAGCAGTACTTC.

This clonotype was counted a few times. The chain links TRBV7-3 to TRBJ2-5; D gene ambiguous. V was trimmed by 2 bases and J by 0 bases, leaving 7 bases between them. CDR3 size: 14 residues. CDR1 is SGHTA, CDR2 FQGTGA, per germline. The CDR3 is CASSLDTYQETQYF. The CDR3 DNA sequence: TGTGCCAGCAGCTTAGACACGTACCAAGAGACCCAGTACTTC.

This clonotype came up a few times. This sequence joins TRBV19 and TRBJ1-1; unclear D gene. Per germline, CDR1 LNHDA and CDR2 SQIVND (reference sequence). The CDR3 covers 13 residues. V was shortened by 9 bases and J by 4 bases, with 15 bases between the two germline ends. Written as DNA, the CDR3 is TGTGCCAGCCGCCGGGCCCTGCCCACTGAAGCTTTCTTT. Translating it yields CASRRALPTEAFF.

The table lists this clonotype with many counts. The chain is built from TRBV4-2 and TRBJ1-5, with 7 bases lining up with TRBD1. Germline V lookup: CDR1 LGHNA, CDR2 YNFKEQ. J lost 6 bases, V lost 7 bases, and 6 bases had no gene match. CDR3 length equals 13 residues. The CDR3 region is CASTDRVCQPQHF. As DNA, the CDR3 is TGTGCCAGCACCGACAGGGTTTGTCAGCCCCAGCATTTT.

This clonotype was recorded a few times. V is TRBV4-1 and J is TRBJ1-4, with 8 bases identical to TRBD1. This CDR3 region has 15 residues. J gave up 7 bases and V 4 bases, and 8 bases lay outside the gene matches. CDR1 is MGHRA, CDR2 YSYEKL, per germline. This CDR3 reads CASSPGQGAVEKLFF. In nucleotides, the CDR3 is TGCGCCAGCAGCCCCGGTCAGGGGGCGGTTGAAAAACTGTTTTTT.

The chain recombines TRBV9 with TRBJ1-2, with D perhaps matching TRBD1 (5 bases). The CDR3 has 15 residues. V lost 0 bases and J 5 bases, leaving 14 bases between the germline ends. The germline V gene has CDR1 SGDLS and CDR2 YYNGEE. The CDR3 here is CASSVGEGPGYGYTF. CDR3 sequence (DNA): TGTGCCAGCAGCGTAGGAGAGGGCCCAGGGTATGGCTACACCTTC. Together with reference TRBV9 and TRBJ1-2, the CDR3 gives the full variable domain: DSGVTQTPKHLITATGQRVTLRCSPRSGDLSVYWYQQSLDQGLQFLIQYYNGEERAKGNILERFSAQQFPDLHSELNLSSLELGDSALYFCASSVGEGPGYGYTFGSGTRLTVV.

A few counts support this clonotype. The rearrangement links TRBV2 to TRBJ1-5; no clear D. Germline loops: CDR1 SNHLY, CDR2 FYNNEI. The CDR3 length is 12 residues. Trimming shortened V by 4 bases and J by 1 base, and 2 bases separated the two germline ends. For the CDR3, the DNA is TGTGCCAGCAGTGGCAGCAATCAGCCCCAGCATTTT. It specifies CASSGSNQPQHF.

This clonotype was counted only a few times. The CDR3 nucleotides are TGTGCCAGCAAGGGCGGTCCTGAGCAGTTCTTC. This translates into CASKGGPEQFF. This chain connects TRBV7-9 to TRBJ2-1; D not certain. The CDR3 loop spans 11 amino acids. Deletions cut 7 bases from V and 9 bases from J, with 10 bases between. Germline lookup yields CDR1 SEHNR and CDR2 FQNEAQ (reference sequence).

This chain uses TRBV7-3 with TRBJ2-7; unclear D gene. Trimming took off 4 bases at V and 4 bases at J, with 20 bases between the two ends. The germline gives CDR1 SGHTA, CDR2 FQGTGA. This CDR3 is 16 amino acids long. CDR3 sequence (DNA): TGTGCCAGCAGCTCCCCCCCGCCCAGGTTTAGATACGAGCAGTACGTC. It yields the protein CASSSPPPRFRYEQYV.

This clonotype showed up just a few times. DNA for the CDR3: TGTGCCACCTCGCAGAGCCTCTACGAGCAGTACTTC. Translating gives CATSQSLYEQYF. The chain combines TRBV12-3 or TRBV12-4 with TRBJ2-7; D not resolved. Trimming removed 10 bases from V and 3 bases from J, with 13 bases in between. CDR3 length: 12 residues.

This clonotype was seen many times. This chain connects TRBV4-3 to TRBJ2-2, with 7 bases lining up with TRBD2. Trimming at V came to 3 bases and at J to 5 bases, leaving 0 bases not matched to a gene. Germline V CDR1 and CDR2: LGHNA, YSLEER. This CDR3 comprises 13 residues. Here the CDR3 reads CASSQGGTGELFF. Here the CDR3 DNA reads TGCGCCAGCAGCCAGGGGGGGACCGGGGAGCTGTTTTTT.

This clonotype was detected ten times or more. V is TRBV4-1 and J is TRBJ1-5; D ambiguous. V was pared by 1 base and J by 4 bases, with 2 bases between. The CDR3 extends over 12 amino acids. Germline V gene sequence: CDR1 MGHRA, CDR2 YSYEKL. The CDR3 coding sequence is TGCGCCAGCAGCCAAGTAAATCAGCCCCAGCATTTT. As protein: CASSQVNQPQHF.

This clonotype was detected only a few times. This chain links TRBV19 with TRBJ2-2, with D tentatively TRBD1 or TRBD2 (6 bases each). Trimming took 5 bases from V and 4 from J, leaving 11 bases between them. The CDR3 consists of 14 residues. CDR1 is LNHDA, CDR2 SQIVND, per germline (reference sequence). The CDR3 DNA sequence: TGTGCCAGTAGTCTGGGGGGCTTCACCGGGGAGCTGTTTTTT. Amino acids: CASSLGGFTGELFF.

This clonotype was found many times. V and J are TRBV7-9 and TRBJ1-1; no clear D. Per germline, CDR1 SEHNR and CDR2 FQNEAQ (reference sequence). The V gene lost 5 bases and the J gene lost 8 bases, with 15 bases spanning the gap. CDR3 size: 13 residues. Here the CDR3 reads CASSDQAVGEAFF. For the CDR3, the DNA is TGTGCCAGCAGCGACCAGGCGGTGGGGGAAGCTTTCTTT.

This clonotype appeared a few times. The CDR3 loop reads CASSRGRGGSNEQFF. The DNA for the CDR3 is TGTGCCAGCAGCCGAGGACGGGGGGGCTCCAATGAGCAGTTCTTC. The chain carries TRBV3-1 and TRBJ2-1; 8 bases match TRBD2. Germline V gives CDR1 LGHDT, CDR2 YNNKEL (reference sequence). Trimming removed 4 bases from V and 6 bases from J; junction bases left unmatched: 8. This CDR3 is 15 amino acids long.

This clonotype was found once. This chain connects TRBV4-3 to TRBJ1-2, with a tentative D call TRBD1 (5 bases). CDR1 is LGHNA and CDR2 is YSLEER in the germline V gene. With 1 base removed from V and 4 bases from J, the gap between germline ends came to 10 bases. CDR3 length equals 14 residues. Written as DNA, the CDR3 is TGCGCCAGCAGCCAAGGAAGACAGAGCTATGGCTACACCTTC. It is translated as CASSQGRQSYGYTF.

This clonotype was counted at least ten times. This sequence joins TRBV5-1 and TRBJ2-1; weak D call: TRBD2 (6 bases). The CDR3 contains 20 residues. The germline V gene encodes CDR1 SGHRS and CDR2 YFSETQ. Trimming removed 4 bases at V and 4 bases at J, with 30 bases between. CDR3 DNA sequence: TGCGCCAGCAGCGTCCCACTAGCCCCTTTCGATCCATCCGTGTACAATGAGCAGTTCTTC. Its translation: CASSVPLAPFDPSVYNEQFF. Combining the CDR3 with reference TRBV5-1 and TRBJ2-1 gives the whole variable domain KAGVTQTPRYLIKTRGQQVTLSCSPISGHRSVSWYQQTPGQGLQFLFEYFSETQRNKGNFPGRFSGRQFSNSRSEMNVSTLELGDSALYLCASSVPLAPFDPSVYNEQFFGPGTRLTVL.

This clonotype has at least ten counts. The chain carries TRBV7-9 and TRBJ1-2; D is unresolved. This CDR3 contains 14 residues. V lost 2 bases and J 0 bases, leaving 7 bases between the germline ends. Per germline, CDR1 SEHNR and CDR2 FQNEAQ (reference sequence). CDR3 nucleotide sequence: TGTGCCAGCAGCTTAAGGACTACTAACTATGGCTACACCTTC. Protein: CASSLRTTNYGYTF.